Shown below are 7 T cell receptor beta chains from a single sample sequenced in a study of T cell clonality in common variable immunodeficiency. Only in-frame clones appear in the TCRdb table, and some are missing; sequencing was by immunoSEQ multiplex PCR. Sampling found roughly 60,000 clones, none seen once. The sample was peripheral blood mononuclear cells. The receptors here all came from a person between 18 and 69 years old in good health.

This clone was seen ten or more times. The CDR3 bases that were read are TGTGCCAGCAGCGTCAGTGGGACAATAAACACCGGGGAG. It yields the protein CASSVSGTINTGE. The CDR3 in full is CASSVSGTINTGELFF. The chain combines TRBV13 with TRBJ2-2; maybe TRBD1 (6 bases). The read ends 3 residues before the CDR3 terminus; that terminus is restored from the germline J gene. V dropped 5 bases and J dropped 2 bases, with 15 bases sitting between them. Germline V gives CDR1 PRHDT, CDR2 FYEKMQ (reference sequence). The CDR3 is 16 amino acids.

On this clone: The CDR3 end falls 3 residues outside the read, so it is completed with the germline J gene. V and J are TRBV20-1 and TRBJ1-1; 10 positions match TRBD1. The V gene end was trimmed by 5 bases and the J gene end by 7 bases; junction bases not matched to a gene: 4. The CDR3 contains 12 residues. The germline V gene encodes CDR1 DFQATT and CDR2 SNEGSKA (reference sequence). CDR3 bases read: TGCAGTGCTTCGACAGGGGGCGTTGAA. This translates into CSASTGGVE. The CDR3 in its entirety is CSASTGGVEAFF.

This clone was recorded at least ten times. The read gets to within 3 residues of the CDR3 end, and the germline J gene fills in the rest. V is TRBV29-1 and J is TRBJ2-3, with 9 nucleotides matching TRBD2. The CDR3 contains 14 residues. Germline V gives CDR1 SQVTM, CDR2 ANQGSEA. V dropped 5 bases and J dropped 1; count of bases not matched to a gene: 4. CDR3 region: CSVRLAGGTDTQYF. The covered CDR3 bases are TGCAGCGTTAGATTAGCGGGAGGCACAGATACG.

This clone was counted at least ten times. Sequencing ends 3 residues short of the CDR3 end; the germline J gene provides the rest. V gene TRBV7-8 combines with J gene TRBJ2-1; D might be TRBD2 (5 bases). V lost 2 bases and J 5 bases, leaving 10 bases between the germline ends. Germline V gene lookup returns CDR1 SGHVS and CDR2 FQNEAQ. The CDR3 is 14 residues long. The CDR3 bases that were read are TGTGCCAGCAGCTTAATGGTGCGGGACAATGAG. This encodes CASSLMVRDNE. The complete CDR3 reads CASSLMVRDNEQFF.

As for this clone: The sequence runs out 3 residues before the end of the CDR3; the remainder is reconstructed from the germline J gene. The chain uses TRBV20-1 and TRBJ2-7; TRBD2 might be the D (6 bases). Trimming took off 6 bases at V and 6 bases at J, with 12 bases between the two ends. The CDR3 runs 11 residues. Germline-derived CDR1 and CDR2 are DFQATT and SNEGSKA (reference sequence). CDR3: CSAPMRGEQYF. The sequenced CDR3 bases are TGCAGTGCCCCTATGCGGGGCGAG.

This clone has just a few counts. The read ends 3 residues early relative to the CDR3; the germline J gene fills the gap. The gene calls are TRBV7-9 and TRBJ1-2; D unclear. In germline, CDR1 is SEHNR, CDR2 FQNEAQ (reference sequence). CDR3 length equals 14 residues. The CDR3 reads CASSPRTGPDGYTF. The CDR3 DNA, read in part, is TGTGCCAGCAGCCCCCGGACTGGCCCTGACGGC.

This clone was detected many times. The read ends 3 residues early relative to the CDR3; the germline J gene fills the gap. This chain links TRBV5-4 with TRBJ1-2; 10 positions match TRBD1. Germline V lookup: CDR1 SGHNT, CDR2 YYREEE (reference sequence). There are 15 residues in the CDR3. V was clipped by 2 bases and J by 2 bases; unmatched bases: 3. This CDR3 reads CASSLDRGPNYGYTF. Partial CDR3 DNA: TGTGCCAGCAGCTTAGACAGGGGGCCCAACTATGGC.